This passage covers 2 T cell receptor beta chains from one sample sequenced in a study of blood T cell repertoires in COVID-19. The method was immunoSEQ multiplex PCR; TCRdb's version includes in-frame clones alone and lacks a portion of them. The table includes roughly 200,000 clones, roughly 86% detected once. Input material: peripheral blood. The receptors were gathered from a woman aged 45-65 years with COVID-19, enrolled during active disease.

The CDR3 protein is CASRSREGPADTQYF. Written as DNA, the CDR3 is TGTGCCAGCAGGAGCAGGGAGGGTCCCGCAGATACGCAGTATTTT. This chain uses TRBV6-5 with TRBJ2-3, with 7 bases fitting TRBD2. The CDR3 spans 15 residues. The germline CDR1 and CDR2 sequences are MNHEY and SVGAGI. J was trimmed by 4 bases and V by 6 bases; bases with no gene match: 10.

The CDR3 loop reads CASSPRGGEQYV. In DNA form, the CDR3 reads TGTGCCAGCTCACCGCGGGGGGGGGAGCAGTACGTC. V is TRBV18 and J is TRBJ2-7; 9 bases fit TRBD2. V lost 3 bases, J lost 7 bases, and 1 base stayed unmatched. Germline V gene sequence: CDR1 KGHSH, CDR2 LQKENI. The CDR3 runs to 12 residues.